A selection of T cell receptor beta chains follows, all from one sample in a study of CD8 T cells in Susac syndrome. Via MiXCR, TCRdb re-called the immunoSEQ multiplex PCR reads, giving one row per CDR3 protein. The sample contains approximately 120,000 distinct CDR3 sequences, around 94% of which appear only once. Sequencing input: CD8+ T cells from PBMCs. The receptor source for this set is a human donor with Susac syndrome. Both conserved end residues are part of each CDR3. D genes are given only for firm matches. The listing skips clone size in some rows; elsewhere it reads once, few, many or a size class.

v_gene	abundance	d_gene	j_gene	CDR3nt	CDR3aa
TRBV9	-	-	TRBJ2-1	TGTGCCAGCAGCGTACCCTCGGGACTGGGTGAGCAGTTCTTC	CASSVPSGLGEQFF
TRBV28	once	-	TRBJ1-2	TGTGCCAGCAGTTTTCGCCCGGCAGGGGATAGCTATGGCTACACCTTC	CASSFRPAGDSYGYTF
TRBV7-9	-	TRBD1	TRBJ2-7	TGTGCCAGCAGCTTCGGACAGGGGCCGTACGAGCAGTACTTC	CASSFGQGPYEQYF
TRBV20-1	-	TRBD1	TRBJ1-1	TGCAGAGCGTTACCGGGACAGGTAGAAACCTACACTGAAGCTTTCTTT	CRALPGQVETYTEAFF
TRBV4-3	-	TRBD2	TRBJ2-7	TGCGCCAGCAGCCAAGATAGGGCGGGAGGGTCCTACGAGCAGTACTTC	CASSQDRAGGSYEQYF
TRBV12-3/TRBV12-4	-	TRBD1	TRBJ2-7	TGTGCCAGCACGATCCGGGACAGAGTCTACGAGCAGTACTTC	CASTIRDRVYEQYF
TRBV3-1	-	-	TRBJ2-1	TGTGCCAGCAGCGAAAAACTTGACTGGGGTGAGCAGTTCTTC	CASSEKLDWGEQFF
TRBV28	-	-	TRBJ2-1	TGTGCCAGCACCCTAGAGGCAGGTGGCGATGAGCAGTTCTTC	CASTLEAGGDEQFF
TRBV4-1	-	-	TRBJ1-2	TGCGCCAGCAGCCAAGATTGGGGGGCAAGGCGTTACTGCACCTTC	CASSQDWGARRYCTF
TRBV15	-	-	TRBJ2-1	TGTGCCACCAGTCGTCCAGGGGACCCTAACAATGAGCAGTTCTTC	CATSRPGDPNNEQFF